This section outlines one T cell receptor beta chain sequence together with its context. The target antigen is unknown. This entry belongs to a study of post-analysis software for immune sequencing data. Study conclusions and caveats: A handful of TRBV segments were significantly more frequent in patients than in controls. TRBV5-6, TRBV5-1 and TRBV20-1 were among these segments.

Germline CDR1 is SGHAT and CDR2 is FQNNGV. CDR3 length: 19 amino acids. Trimming removed 5 bases from V and 0 bases from J; junction bases left unmatched: 10. Tagging with unique molecular identifiers was a feature of the TCR beta cDNA libraries. A single record per CDR3 protein comes from TCRdb applying MiXCR to the PCR reads. The sample lists roughly 800,000 distinct CDR3 sequences, less than 35% occurring once. What was sequenced was blood. This chain uses TRBV11-2 with TRBJ2-4; 13 bases are shared with TRBD2. This receptor was taken from a girl aged 10-17 years with multiple sclerosis. CDR3 in amino acids: CASSQRLAGGQIAKNIQYF. The CDR3 coding sequence is TGTGCCAGCAGCCAACGACTAGCGGGGGGACAGATAGCCAAAAACATTCAGTACTTC.